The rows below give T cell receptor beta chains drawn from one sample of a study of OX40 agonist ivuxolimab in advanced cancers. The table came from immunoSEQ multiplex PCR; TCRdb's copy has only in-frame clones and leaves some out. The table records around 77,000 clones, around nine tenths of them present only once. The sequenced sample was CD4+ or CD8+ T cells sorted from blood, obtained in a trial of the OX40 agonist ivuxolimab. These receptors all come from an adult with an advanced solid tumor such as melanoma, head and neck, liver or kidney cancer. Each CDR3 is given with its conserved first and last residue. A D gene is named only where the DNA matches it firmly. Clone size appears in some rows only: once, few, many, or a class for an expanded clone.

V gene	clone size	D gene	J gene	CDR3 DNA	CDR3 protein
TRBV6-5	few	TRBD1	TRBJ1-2	TGTGCCAGCAGTTACTCGAACAGGGGGGGTTTCTATGGCTACACCTTC	CASSYSNRGGFYGYTF
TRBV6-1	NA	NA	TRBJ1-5	TGTGCCAGCAGTGAAGAAGGGAGGGCGGTCGGGCTCGTGGATTTT	CASSEEGRAVGLVDF
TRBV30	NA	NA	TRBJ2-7	TGTGCCTGGAGGGACAATGCCTACGAGCAGTACTTC	CAWRDNAYEQYF
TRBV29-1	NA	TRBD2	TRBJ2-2	TGCAGCGCGGGGGTGGGAGGGCCCGGGGAGCTGTTTTTT	CSAGVGGPGELFF
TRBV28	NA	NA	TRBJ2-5	TGTGCCAGCAGTTTTGAGGGGATTGAGACCCAGTACTTC	CASSFEGIETQYF
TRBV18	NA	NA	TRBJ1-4	TGTGCCAGCTCAACAAGACAGCTCGGCGATGAAAAACTGTTTTTT	CASSTRQLGDEKLFF
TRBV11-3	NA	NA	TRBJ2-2	TGTGCCAGCAGCTTCGTGTCCGGGGAGCTGTTTTTT	CASSFVSGELFF
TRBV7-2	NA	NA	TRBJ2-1	TGTGCCAGCAGCTTAGTGCCTAGCAATGAGCAGTTCTTC	CASSLVPSNEQFF
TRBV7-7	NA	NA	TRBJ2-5	TGTGCTAGCAGCTTAGGTCTTTCGGGGGAGACCCAGTACTTC	CASSLGLSGETQYF
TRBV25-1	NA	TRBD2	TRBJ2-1	TGTGCCAGCAGTGAATCGCTAGCGGGACGAATGGGAAATGAGCAGTTCTTC	CASSESLAGRMGNEQFF
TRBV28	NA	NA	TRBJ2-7	TGTGCCAGCAGCAGGGTTCGGGACGAGCAGTACTTC	CASSRVRDEQYF
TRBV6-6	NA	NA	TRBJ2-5	TGTGCCAGCAAGTCGTCGGGGGGCGCGGAGACCCAGTACTTC	CASKSSGGAETQYF
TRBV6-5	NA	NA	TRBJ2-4	TGTGCCAGCAGCCCATATCAGTGGGGCGCGGACATTCAGTACTTC	CASSPYQWGADIQYF
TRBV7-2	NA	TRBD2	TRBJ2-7	TGTGCCAGCAGCTTAGCCCTAGCGGGAGTTATCGAGCAGTACTTC	CASSLALAGVIEQYF
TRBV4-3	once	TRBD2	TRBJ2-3	TGCGCCAGCAGCCAAGATCGGGGCGGGAGACCAGCAGATACGCAGTATTTT	CASSQDRGGRPADTQYF
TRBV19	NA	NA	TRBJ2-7	TGTGCCAGTAGAGTGGCGGCTGGCTACGAGCAGTACTTC	CASRVAAGYEQYF
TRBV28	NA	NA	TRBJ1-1	TGTGCCAGCAGCGAACAGCACACTGAAGCTTTCTTT	CASSEQHTEAFF
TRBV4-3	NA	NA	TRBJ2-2	TGCGCCAGCAGCCAAGAGACAGCGCTGAACACCGGGGAGCTGTTTTTT	CASSQETALNTGELFF
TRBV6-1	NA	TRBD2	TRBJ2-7	TGTGCCAGCAGTCTAGGCGGGAGGTCAAACGAGCAGTACTTC	CASSLGGRSNEQYF
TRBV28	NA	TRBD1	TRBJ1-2	TGTGCCAGCAGTTTAGGTCAGGGGGGCGGCTACACCTTC	CASSLGQGGGYTF
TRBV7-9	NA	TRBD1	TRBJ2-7	TGTGCCAGCAGCTGGAGGACAGGGAACATCGAGCAGTACTTC	CASSWRTGNIEQYF
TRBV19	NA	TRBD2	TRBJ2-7	TGTGCCAGTAGTAAGGGAGCTAGCGGGACGTACGAGCAGTACTTC	CASSKGASGTYEQYF
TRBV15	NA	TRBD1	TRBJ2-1	TGTGCCACCAGCAGAGATGTTGTCGGGACAGGGGCCCGGGATGAGCAGTTCTTC	CATSRDVVGTGARDEQFF
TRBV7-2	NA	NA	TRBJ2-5	TGTGCCAGCAGCTTAGGCGGGACAAGCCAAGAGACCCAGTACTTC	CASSLGGTSQETQYF
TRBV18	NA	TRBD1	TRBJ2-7	TGTGCCAGCTCATCGACAGGGTTCTCCTACGAGCAGTACTTC	CASSSTGFSYEQYF
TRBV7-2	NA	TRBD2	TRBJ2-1	TGTGCCAGCAGCTGGAGAGTGACTAGCGGGAGGACGGCCTACAATGAGCAGTTCTTC	CASSWRVTSGRTAYNEQFF
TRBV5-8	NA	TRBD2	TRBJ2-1	TGTGCCAGCTGCCGTGGGACTAGCGGATACAATGAGCAGTTCTTC	CASCRGTSGYNEQFF
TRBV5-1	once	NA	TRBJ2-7	TGCGCCAGCAGCTCTAACTTCTACGAGCAGTACTTC	CASSSNFYEQYF
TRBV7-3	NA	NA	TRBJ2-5	TGTGCCAGCAGCCCACAGGGCCCCCGGGAGACCCAGTACTTC	CASSPQGPRETQYF